This is a list of T cell receptor beta chains from one sample in a study of control samples from healthy donors and cancer patients. The protocol was immunoSEQ multiplex PCR, while the TCRdb copy is restricted to in-frame clones and leaves out a portion. The sample has 120,000 to 150,000 clones, about nine tenths seen once. Material: blood. The source of these receptors is a man aged 25-45 years in good health. Each CDR3 is given with its conserved first and last residue. The D gene is left open where the match is weak. Not every row has a clone size; where given, it reads once, few, many or a size class.

V	size	D	J	DNA	CDR3
TRBV7-2	NA	TRBD1	TRBJ1-1	TGTGCCAGCAGCCTTCAGGGGGGAGGCACTGAAGCTTTCTTT	CASSLQGGGTEAFF
TRBV7-8	few	NA	TRBJ2-7	TGTGCCAGCAGCCTCCTCGCCCCATCCGGCTCCTACGAGCAGTACTTC	CASSLLAPSGSYEQYF
TRBV15	once	NA	TRBJ1-1	TGTGCCACCAGCAGAGATAGCAGCAGGAACACTGAAGCTTTCTTT	CATSRDSSRNTEAFF
TRBV4-1	NA	NA	TRBJ2-3	TGCGCCAGCAGCCCCCGATTAGAGGGGGGGAGCACAGATACGCAGTATTTT	CASSPRLEGGSTDTQYF
TRBV3-1/TRBV3-2	NA	NA	TRBJ1-2	TGTGCCAGCAGCACAACACAGGGAGGTGGCTACACCTTC	CASSTTQGGGYTF
TRBV7-2	NA	TRBD1	TRBJ1-5	TGTGCCAGCAGCCCCTCCGGACAGGGGGCTTGGCAGCCCCAGCATTTT	CASSPSGQGAWQPQHF
TRBV11-2	NA	TRBD2	TRBJ2-3	TGTGCCAGCAGCTCCCGACTAGCGGGGGACTACACAGATACGCAGTATTTT	CASSSRLAGDYTDTQYF
TRBV5-1	NA	NA	TRBJ1-1	TGCGCCAGCAGCTTGGGCGGACTGGGGAACACTGAAGCTTTCTTT	CASSLGGLGNTEAFF
TRBV30	few	NA	TRBJ2-1	TGTGCCTCCAGAAGGGTCGGCCAGGGTGACTTGGAGCAGTTCTTC	CASRRVGQGDLEQFF
TRBV6-6	NA	NA	TRBJ1-1	TGTGCCAGCAGCTCTGGCGCTAACACTGAAGCTTTCTTT	CASSSGANTEAFF
TRBV9	NA	NA	TRBJ2-5	TGTGCCAGCAGCGTAGGGGGACTGGGGGCGGAGACCCAGTACTTC	CASSVGGLGAETQYF
TRBV14	NA	TRBD2	TRBJ2-7	TGTGCCAGCAGCCCCGCCCCGGGACTAGCGGCCGCCTACGAGCAGTACTTC	CASSPAPGLAAAYEQYF
TRBV18	NA	NA	TRBJ1-1	TGTGCCAGCTCACTTCAGGGGTCCGTGAACACTGAAGCTTTCTTT	CASSLQGSVNTEAFF
TRBV29-1	NA	TRBD1	TRBJ1-5	TGCAGCGCGGGGGCAGGGGGGAATCAGCCCCAGCATTTT	CSAGAGGNQPQHF
TRBV29-1	NA	NA	TRBJ1-1	TGCAGCGCCCTGGACAGACCTATGAACACTGAAGCTTTCTTT	CSALDRPMNTEAFF
TRBV2	once	NA	TRBJ1-2	TGTGCCAGCAGTGGGCAGGCTGACTATGGCTACACCTTC	CASSGQADYGYTF
TRBV3-1/TRBV3-2	NA	NA	TRBJ2-6	TGTGCCAGCAGCCAATGGGGCCGCTCTGGGGCCAACGTCCTGACTTTC	CASSQWGRSGANVLTF
TRBV19	once	NA	TRBJ1-2	TGTGCCAGTAGTATCCGGACGAGAAACTATGGCTACACCTTC	CASSIRTRNYGYTF
TRBV6-5	NA	TRBD1	TRBJ1-5	TGTGCCAGCAGTCTGACAGGGATTAACAATCAGCCCCAGCATTTT	CASSLTGINNQPQHF
TRBV9	NA	NA	TRBJ2-2	TGTGCCAGCAGCGTAGGTGGGGTCACCGGGGAGCTGTTTTTT	CASSVGGVTGELFF
TRBV4-3	NA	TRBD1	TRBJ2-7	TGCGCCAGCAGCCAAGACTGGACAGGGCGGGAGCAGTACTTC	CASSQDWTGREQYF
TRBV29-1	once	TRBD2	TRBJ2-5	TGCAGCGTTGTACGTAGCGGGAGGGCCGGGTTAGAGACCCAGTACTTC	CSVVRSGRAGLETQYF
TRBV9	NA	NA	TRBJ1-3	TGTGCCAGCAGCCCTAGCTGGAGCTCTGGAAACACCATATATTTT	CASSPSWSSGNTIYF
TRBV27	NA	NA	TRBJ2-7	TGTGCCAGCAGTTTACAGGGGCAGTTGGACGAGCAGTACTTC	CASSLQGQLDEQYF
TRBV19	NA	TRBD1	TRBJ2-1	TGTGCCAGTAGTGCTACAGGGGGCGTAAATGAGCAGTTCTTC	CASSATGGVNEQFF
TRBV19	NA	TRBD1	TRBJ1-4	TGTGCCAGTAGGGAAGGACAGGATCATGAAAAACTGTTTTTT	CASREGQDHEKLFF
TRBV19	NA	NA	TRBJ1-3	TGTGCCAGTAGTATAGTATTGGTGGGGCGAGATGGAAACACCATATATTTT	CASSIVLVGRDGNTIYF
TRBV20-1	NA	NA	TRBJ2-7	TGCAGTGCTAGAGATGGCCGCGAGCAGTACTTC	CSARDGREQYF
TRBV7-3	NA	TRBD1	TRBJ2-6	TGTGCCAGCAGCACATCAGGGGGTTCTGGGGCCAACGTCCTGACTTTC	CASSTSGGSGANVLTF
TRBV24-1	NA	NA	TRBJ2-2	TGTGCCACCAGTGGATTAGGGCCCAGCACCGGGGAGCTGTTTTTT	CATSGLGPSTGELFF